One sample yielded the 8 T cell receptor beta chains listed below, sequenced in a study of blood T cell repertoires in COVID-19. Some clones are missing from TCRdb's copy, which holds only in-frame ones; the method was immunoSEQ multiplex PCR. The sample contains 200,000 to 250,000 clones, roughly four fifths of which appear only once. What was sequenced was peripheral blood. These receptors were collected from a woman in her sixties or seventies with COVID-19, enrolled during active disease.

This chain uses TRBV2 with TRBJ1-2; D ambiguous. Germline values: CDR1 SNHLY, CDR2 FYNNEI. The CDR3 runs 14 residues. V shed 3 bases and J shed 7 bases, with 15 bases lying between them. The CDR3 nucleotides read TGTGCCAGCAGTGACCCCGAGCTCCCCCTTGGCTACACCTTC. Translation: CASSDPELPLGYTF.

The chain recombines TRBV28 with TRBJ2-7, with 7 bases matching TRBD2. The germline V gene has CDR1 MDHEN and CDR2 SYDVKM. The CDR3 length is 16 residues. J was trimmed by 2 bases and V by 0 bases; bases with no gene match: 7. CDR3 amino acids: CASSLWSSGPAYEQYF. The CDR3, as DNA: TGTGCCAGCAGTTTATGGTCTAGCGGACCTGCCTACGAGCAGTACTTC.

DNA for the CDR3: TGTGCCAGCAGAAGCCCGGGACTTTGGGATGAGCAGTTCTTC. This gives the protein CASRSPGLWDEQFF. The chain links TRBV28 to TRBJ2-1; a possible D gene is TRBD2 (6 bases). Trimming pared 6 bases from V and 8 bases from J, leaving 17 bases between. The CDR3 consists of 14 residues. Per germline, CDR1 MDHEN and CDR2 SYDVKM.

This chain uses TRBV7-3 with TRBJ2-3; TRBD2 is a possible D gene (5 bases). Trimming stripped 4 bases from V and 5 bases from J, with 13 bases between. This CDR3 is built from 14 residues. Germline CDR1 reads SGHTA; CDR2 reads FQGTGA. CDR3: CASSSRARGDTQYF. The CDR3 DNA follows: TGTGCCAGCAGCTCGAGGGCCCGGGGAGATACGCAGTATTTT. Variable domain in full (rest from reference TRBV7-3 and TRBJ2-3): GAGVSQTPSNKVTEKGKYVELRCDPISGHTALYWYRQSLGQGPEFLIYFQGTGAADDSGLPNDRFFAVRPEGSVSTLKIQRTERGDSAVYLCASSSRARGDTQYFGPGTRLTVL.

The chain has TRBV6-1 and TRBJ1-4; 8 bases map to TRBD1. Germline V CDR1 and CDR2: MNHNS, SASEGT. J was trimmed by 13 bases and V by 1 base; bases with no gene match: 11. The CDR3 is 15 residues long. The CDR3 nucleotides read TGTGCCAGCAGTGAAGTATCGGCAGGGGGCTTTAGACTGTTTTTT. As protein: CASSEVSAGGFRLFF.

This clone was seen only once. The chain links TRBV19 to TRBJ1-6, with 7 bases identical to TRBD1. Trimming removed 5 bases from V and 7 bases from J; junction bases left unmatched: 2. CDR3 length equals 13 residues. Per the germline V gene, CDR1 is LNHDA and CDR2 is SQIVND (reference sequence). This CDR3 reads CASSATGNSPLHF. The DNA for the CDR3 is TGTGCCAGTAGTGCGACAGGGAATTCACCCCTCCACTTT. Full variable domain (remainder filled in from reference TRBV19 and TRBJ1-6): DGGITQSPKYLFRKEGQNVTLSCEQNLNHDAMYWYRQDPGQGLRLIYYSQIVNDFQKGDIAEGYSVSREKKESFPLTVTSAQKNPTAFYLCASSATGNSPLHFGNGTRLTVT.

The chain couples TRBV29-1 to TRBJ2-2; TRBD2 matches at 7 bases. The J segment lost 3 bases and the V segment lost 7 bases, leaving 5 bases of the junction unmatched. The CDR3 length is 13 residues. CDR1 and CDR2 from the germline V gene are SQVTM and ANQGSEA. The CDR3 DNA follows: TGCAGCGGCGGGAGCGGGGACACCGGGGAGCTGTTTTTT. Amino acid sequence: CSGGSGDTGELFF.

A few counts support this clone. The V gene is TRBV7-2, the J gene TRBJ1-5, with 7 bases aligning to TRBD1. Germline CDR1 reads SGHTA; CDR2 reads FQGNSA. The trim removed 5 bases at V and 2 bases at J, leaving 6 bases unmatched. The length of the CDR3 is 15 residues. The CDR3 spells CASSLEGARNQPQHF. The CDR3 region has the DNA TGTGCCAGCAGCCTAGAGGGGGCCCGCAATCAGCCCCAGCATTTT.